This T cell receptor (beta chain) was identified during a study of cytomegalovirus exposure and HLA in healthy donors. Study conclusions and caveats: Most sequenced TCRs were rare (though some public TCRs occurred in many donors). It was likely that a cluster of highly shared sequence variants was a sequencing artifact.

The CDR3 extends over 17 amino acids. V lost 1 base and J lost 5; bases outside the gene matches: 10. Germline V lookup: CDR1 MGHRA, CDR2 YSYEKL. Turning to this clone: Its antigen is as yet unknown.

PCR primers comprised 60 Vbeta and 13 Jbeta primers. TCRdb's copy holds only in-frame clones and misses some; the assay was immunoSEQ multiplex PCR. Its table lists 120,000 or so clones. The chain uses TRBV4-1 and TRBJ1-4; 7 nucleotides align to TRBD1. The sequence came from a man between 18 and 35 years old in good health and CMV-seronegative. The sequenced sample consisted of PBMCs. Here the CDR3 reads CASSQGLLGQLNEKLFF. In DNA form, the CDR3 reads TGCGCCAGCAGCCAAGGGTTGCTGGGACAGCTAAATGAAAAACTGTTTTTT.